This T cell receptor beta chain emerged from a study of PD-1 blockade in mismatch repair-deficient tumors. The germline V and J ends were trimmed by 0 bases and 6 bases, with 5 bases remaining between them. This CDR3 has 13 amino acids. The germline gives CDR1 MNHEY, CDR2 SVGAGI. Measured with immunoSEQ multiplex PCR; TCRdb has only the in-frame clones, and not every one. The sample consists of about 51,000 clones, around 80% of them appearing once. The source of this sequence is an adult with mismatch repair-deficient cancer. Sequenced material: peripheral blood, taken 4 weeks after starting pembrolizumab. J is TRBJ2-2 and V is TRBV6-5; no clear D. CDR3 sequence (DNA): TGTGCCAGCAGTTACTCTTTTCCCGGGGAGCTGTTTTTT. This sequence encodes CASSYSFPGELFF.